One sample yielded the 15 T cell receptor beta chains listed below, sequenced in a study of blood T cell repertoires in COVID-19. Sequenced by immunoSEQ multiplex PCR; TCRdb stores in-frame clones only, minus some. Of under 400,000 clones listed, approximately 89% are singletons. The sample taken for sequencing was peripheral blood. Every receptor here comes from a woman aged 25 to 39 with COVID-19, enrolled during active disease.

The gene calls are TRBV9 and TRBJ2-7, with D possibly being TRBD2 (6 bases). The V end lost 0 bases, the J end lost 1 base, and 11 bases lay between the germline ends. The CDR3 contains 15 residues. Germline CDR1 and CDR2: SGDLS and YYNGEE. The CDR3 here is CASSVGASASYEQYF. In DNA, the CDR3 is TGTGCCAGCAGCGTAGGTGCTAGCGCATCCTACGAGCAGTACTTC.

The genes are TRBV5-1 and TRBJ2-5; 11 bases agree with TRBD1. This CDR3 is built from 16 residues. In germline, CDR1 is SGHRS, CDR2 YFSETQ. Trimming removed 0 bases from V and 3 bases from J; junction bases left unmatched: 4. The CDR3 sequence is CASSLGDRGREETQYF. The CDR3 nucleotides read TGCGCCAGCAGCTTGGGGGACAGGGGGAGAGAAGAGACCCAGTACTTC.

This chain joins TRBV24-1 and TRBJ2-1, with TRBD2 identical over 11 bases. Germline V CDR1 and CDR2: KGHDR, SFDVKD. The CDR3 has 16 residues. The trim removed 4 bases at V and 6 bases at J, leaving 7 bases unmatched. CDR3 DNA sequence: TGTGCCACCAGTGACCGTACTAGCGGGGGTACCAATGAGCAGTTCTTC. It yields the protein CATSDRTSGGTNEQFF.

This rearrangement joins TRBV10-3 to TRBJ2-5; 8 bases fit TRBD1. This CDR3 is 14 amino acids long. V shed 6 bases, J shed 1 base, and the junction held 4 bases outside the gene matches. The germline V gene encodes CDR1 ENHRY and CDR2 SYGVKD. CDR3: CAISVGTGQETQYF. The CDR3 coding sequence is TGTGCCATCAGCGTCGGGACAGGCCAAGAGACCCAGTACTTC.

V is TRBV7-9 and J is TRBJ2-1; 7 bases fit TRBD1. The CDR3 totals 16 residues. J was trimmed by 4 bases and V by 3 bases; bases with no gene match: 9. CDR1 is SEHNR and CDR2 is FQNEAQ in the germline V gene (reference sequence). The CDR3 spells CASSFRAGGPYNEQFF. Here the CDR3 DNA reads TGTGCCAGCAGCTTCCGGGCAGGGGGACCTTACAATGAGCAGTTCTTC.

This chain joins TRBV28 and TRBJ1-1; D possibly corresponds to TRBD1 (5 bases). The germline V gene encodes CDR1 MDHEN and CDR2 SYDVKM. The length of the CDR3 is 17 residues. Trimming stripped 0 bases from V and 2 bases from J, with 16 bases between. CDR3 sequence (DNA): TGTGCCAGCAGTTTATGGCTCTTGGGGCAGTCAAACACTGAAGCTTTCTTT. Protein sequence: CASSLWLLGQSNTEAFF. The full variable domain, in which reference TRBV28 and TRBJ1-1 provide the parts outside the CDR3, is DVKVTQSSRYLVKRTGEKVFLECVQDMDHENMFWYRQDPGLGLRLIYFSYDVKMKEKGDIPEGYSVSREKKERFSLILESASTNQTSMYLCASSLWLLGQSNTEAFFGQGTRLTVV.

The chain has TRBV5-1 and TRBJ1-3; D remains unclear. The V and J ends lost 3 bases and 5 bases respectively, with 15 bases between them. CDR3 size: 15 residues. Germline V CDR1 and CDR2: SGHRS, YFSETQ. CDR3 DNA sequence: TGCGCCAGCAGCTCTTTCCCGGAGGGAAGAAACACCATATATTTT. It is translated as CASSSFPEGRNTIYF.

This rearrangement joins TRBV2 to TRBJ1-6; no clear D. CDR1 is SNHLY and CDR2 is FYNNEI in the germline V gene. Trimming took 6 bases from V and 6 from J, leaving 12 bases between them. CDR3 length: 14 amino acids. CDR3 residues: CASSRLGINSPLHF. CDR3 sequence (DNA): TGTGCCAGCAGCCGACTAGGCATTAATTCACCCCTCCACTTT.

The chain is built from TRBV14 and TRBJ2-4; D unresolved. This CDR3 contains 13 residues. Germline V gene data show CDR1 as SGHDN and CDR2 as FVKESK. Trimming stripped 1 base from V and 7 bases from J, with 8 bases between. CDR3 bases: TGTGCCAGCAGCCAAGGAGGATGGAACATTCAGTACTTC. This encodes CASSQGGWNIQYF.

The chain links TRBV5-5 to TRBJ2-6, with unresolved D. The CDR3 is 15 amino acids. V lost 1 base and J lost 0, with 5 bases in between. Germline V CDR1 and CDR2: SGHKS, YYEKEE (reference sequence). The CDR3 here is CASSLLLSGANVLTF. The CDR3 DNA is TGTGCCAGCAGCTTGTTACTCTCTGGGGCCAACGTCCTGACTTTC.

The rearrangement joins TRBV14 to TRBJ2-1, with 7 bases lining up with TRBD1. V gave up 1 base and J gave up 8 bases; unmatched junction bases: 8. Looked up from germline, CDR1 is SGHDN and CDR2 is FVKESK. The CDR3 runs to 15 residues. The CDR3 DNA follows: TGTGCCAGCAGCCAAGTTGGACAGGCATATGATGAGCAGTTCTTC. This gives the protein CASSQVGQAYDEQFF.

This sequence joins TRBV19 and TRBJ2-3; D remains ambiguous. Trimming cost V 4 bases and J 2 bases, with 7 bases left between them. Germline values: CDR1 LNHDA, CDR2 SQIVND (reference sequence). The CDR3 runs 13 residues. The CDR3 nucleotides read TGTGCCAGTAGTAATCCCAACACAGATACGCAGTATTTT. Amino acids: CASSNPNTDTQYF.

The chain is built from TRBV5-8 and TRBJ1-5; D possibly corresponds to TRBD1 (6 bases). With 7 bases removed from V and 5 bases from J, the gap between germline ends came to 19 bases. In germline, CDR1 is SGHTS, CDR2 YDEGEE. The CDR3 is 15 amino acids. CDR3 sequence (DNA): TGTGCCAGCGGCAAACAGGGTGGGTTCTATCAGCCCCAGCATTTT. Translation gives CASGKQGGFYQPQHF.

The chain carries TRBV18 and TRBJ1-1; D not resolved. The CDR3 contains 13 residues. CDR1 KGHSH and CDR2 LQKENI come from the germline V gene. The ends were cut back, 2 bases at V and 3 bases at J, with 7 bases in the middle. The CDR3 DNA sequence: TGTGCCAGCTCACCAACCCGGGACACTGAAGCTTTCTTT. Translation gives CASSPTRDTEAFF.

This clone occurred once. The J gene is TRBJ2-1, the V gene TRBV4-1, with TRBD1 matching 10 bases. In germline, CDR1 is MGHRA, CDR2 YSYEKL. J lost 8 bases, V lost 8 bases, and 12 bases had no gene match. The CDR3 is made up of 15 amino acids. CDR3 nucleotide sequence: TGCGCCAGCTGGGGACAGGGGAGTGGAGTGGATGAGCAGTTCTTC. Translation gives CASWGQGSGVDEQFF.